Listed below are T cell receptor beta chains from one sample, sequenced in a study of T cell responses to AZD1222 COVID-19 vaccine. Data came from immunoSEQ multiplex PCR; TCRdb stores just in-frame clones and leaves some out. Altogether roughly 140,000 clones are present, less than 95% being singletons, with the ten largest covering roughly 1.3%. The input for sequencing was peripheral blood, taken on day 0 of AZD1222 vaccination. These receptors were obtained from an adult in good health. The CDR3 runs from the conserved cysteine through the conserved F or W. The D gene is left open where the match is weak. A clone size is listed for some rows: how often the clone was seen (once, few, many), or a class if it is expanded.

cdr3_nt cdr3_aa v_call d_call j_call clone_size
TGTGCCAGTACAGGGGGAAGGAACACCGGGGAGCTGTTTTTT CASTGGRNTGELFF TRBV19 TRBD1 TRBJ2-2 -
TGCAGCGTGCAACGCCGAGAGTTCCCGGGCACTGAAGCTTTCTTT CSVQRREFPGTEAFF TRBV29-1 - TRBJ1-1 -
TGTGCCAGCAGCTTACAGGGTTGGAATTCACCCCTCCACTTT CASSLQGWNSPLHF TRBV5-6 - TRBJ1-6 -
TGTGCCAGCAGCTTCTCAACAGAACTAAGCTCCTATAATTCACCCCTCCACTTT CASSFSTELSSYNSPLHF TRBV5-6 - TRBJ1-6 -
TGTGCCAGCAGTGATCTATATCAGGTTTATGGCTACACCTTC CASSDLYQVYGYTF TRBV2 - TRBJ1-2 -
TGTGCCAGCAGCCCTGGGACAGGGCTCAATGAGCAGTTCTTC CASSPGTGLNEQFF TRBV11-2 TRBD1 TRBJ2-1 -
TGTGCCAGCTCACCAAGCGCAGATACGCAGTATTTT CASSPSADTQYF TRBV18 - TRBJ2-3 once
TGTGCCAGCAGCCAAGGGTTGTGGGGCGGGGGCACTGAAGCTTTCTTT CASSQGLWGGGTEAFF TRBV14 - TRBJ1-1 -
TGCGCCAGCAGTGGCTACCACAGGGCCGGGGAGCTGTTTTTT CASSGYHRAGELFF TRBV10-1 - TRBJ2-2 -
TGTGCCAGCAGCCCTTGGCGACAGGGGAACACCGGGGAGCTGTTTTTT CASSPWRQGNTGELFF TRBV7-8 TRBD1 TRBJ2-2 -
TGTGCCAGTACTCTTACTTCCCGGGCGAAAGCTTTCTTT CASTLTSRAKAFF TRBV19 - TRBJ1-1 -
TGTGCCAGTAGTATTAACAGGGTACACTATGGCTACACCTTC CASSINRVHYGYTF TRBV19 - TRBJ1-2 -
TGTGCCAGCAGTTTGTCACGGACTAGCGGGAACACCGGGGAGCTGTTTTTT CASSLSRTSGNTGELFF TRBV6-2/TRBV6-3 TRBD2 TRBJ2-2 -
TGTGCCAGCAGCCAGTCCGAGGGCTATGGCTACACCTTC CASSQSEGYGYTF TRBV3-1/TRBV3-2 - TRBJ1-2 -
TGTGCCAGCAGCTTAGGCGAGTCCATGAACACTGAAGCTTTCTTT CASSLGESMNTEAFF TRBV7-9 - TRBJ1-1 -
TGTGCCAGCAGCGTAGCTAACACAGATACGCAGTATTTT CASSVANTDTQYF TRBV9 - TRBJ2-3 -
TGCGCCAGCATTCTTTTGACTAGCGGGAGTGGCAATGAGCAGTTCTTC CASILLTSGSGNEQFF TRBV5-1 TRBD2 TRBJ2-1 -
TGTGCCTGGAGTCCCCCGCCTGGGGGCCCGTCAGATACGCAGTATTTT CAWSPPPGGPSDTQYF TRBV30 - TRBJ2-3 -
TGTGCCATCAGTACAGGGGTGGACACCATATATTTT CAISTGVDTIYF TRBV10-3 TRBD1 TRBJ1-3 -
TGTGCCAGCAGTTTATCTATCGCGGGGGTCACAGATACGCAGTATTTT CASSLSIAGVTDTQYF TRBV27 TRBD2 TRBJ2-3 -
TGTGCCAGTAGTATAGCGGGGGTTCTTCGGCCCCAGCATTTT CASSIAGVLRPQHF TRBV19 - TRBJ1-5 once
TGTGCCAGTAAGCCCAGACAGGGGGCCGCTAATGAAAAACTGTTTTTT CASKPRQGAANEKLFF TRBV19 TRBD1 TRBJ1-4 -
TGTGCCAGCAGCCGGAGCGGGAATTCCTACAATGAGCAGTTCTTC CASSRSGNSYNEQFF TRBV7-2 TRBD2 TRBJ2-1 -
TGTGCCAGCAGCCTCCAAACGAGTACAGGGGGCCAAGGCTACACCTTC CASSLQTSTGGQGYTF TRBV5-5 TRBD1 TRBJ1-2 -
TGTGCCACCAGTGATTCCGGCTCAGCCACCGGGGAGCTGTTTTTT CATSDSGSATGELFF TRBV24-1 - TRBJ2-2 -
TGTGCCAGCAGCTTAGAGGGGACAGGGTATGGCTACACCTTC CASSLEGTGYGYTF TRBV7-2 TRBD1 TRBJ1-2 -
TGTGCCAGCTCACCCAGCTTGGGAGGGAACACTGAAGCTTTCTTT CASSPSLGGNTEAFF TRBV18 - TRBJ1-1 -
TGTGCCAGCAGCTTAACCGAGCATGGAGAGCAGTTCTTC CASSLTEHGEQFF TRBV11-2 - TRBJ2-1 -
TGTGCCAGCAGTTACGAGGGACCCAATAGCAATCAGCCCCAGCATTTT CASSYEGPNSNQPQHF TRBV6-5 - TRBJ1-5 -
TGTGCCAGCAGTCTCTGGACAGGGTGGGCCAACTATGGCTACACCTTC CASSLWTGWANYGYTF TRBV28 TRBD1 TRBJ1-2 once
TGTGCCAGCAGCTCACAAGGCCGGGTTGAAGCTTTCTTT CASSSQGRVEAFF TRBV7-2 - TRBJ1-1 -
TGTGCCAGCTCACCGGGGGCGGACGGAAACACCATATATTTT CASSPGADGNTIYF TRBV18 - TRBJ1-3 -
TGCGCCACCGGGACTATGGTGGGCGGGGAGCTGTTTTTT CATGTMVGGELFF TRBV5-1 TRBD2 TRBJ2-2 once
TGTGCCACCAGCAGAGATTTTGGACAGGAGATAGCTTTCTTT CATSRDFGQEIAFF TRBV15 TRBD1 TRBJ1-1 -
TGCAGCGTTGTTGGGGGGCAAGGCTACACCTTC CSVVGGQGYTF TRBV29-1 - TRBJ1-2 -
TGTGCCAGTAGTCTCAAGACAGGACGGCGGGGCTATGGCTACACCTTC CASSLKTGRRGYGYTF TRBV19 - TRBJ1-2 -
TGTGCCAGCAGCTTGGATGGAGGGAACCGCTGGGCTTTCTTT CASSLDGGNRWAFF TRBV5-6 - TRBJ1-1 -
TGTGCCAGCAGTTACTCTGCCCGGGACCGATACAATGAGCAGTTCTTC CASSYSARDRYNEQFF TRBV6-5 - TRBJ2-1 -
TGTGCCAGCAGCGCTCAACACCGGAGCTCTGGAAACACCATATATTTT CASSAQHRSSGNTIYF TRBV9 - TRBJ1-3 -
TGTGCCAGTAGTCTAACAGGGAACACTGAAGCTTTCTTT CASSLTGNTEAFF TRBV19 - TRBJ1-1 -
TGTGCCAGCAGTGAGTCAGGGGGCGCGTTCATCTATGGCTACACCTTC CASSESGGAFIYGYTF TRBV6-1 TRBD1 TRBJ1-2 few
TGTGCCAGCAGTTTAGGTTGGGAAAACACTGAAGCTTTCTTT CASSLGWENTEAFF TRBV27 - TRBJ1-1 -
TGCGCCAGCAGCCAAACCGGGTCAGCGCATCAGCCCCAGCATTTT CASSQTGSAHQPQHF TRBV4-1 - TRBJ1-5 -
TGTGCCAGCAGTGAAGTATTAATGGGGGGCGGAGGCGGGGAGCTGTTTTTT CASSEVLMGGGGGELFF TRBV6-1 - TRBJ2-2 -
TGTGCCAGCAGTGAAACCGAACACACAGATACGCAGTATTTT CASSETEHTDTQYF TRBV2 - TRBJ2-3 -
TGTGCCAGCAGCCCCCGGACCGGGGATGGCTACACCTTC CASSPRTGDGYTF TRBV14 - TRBJ1-2 -
TGTGCCAGCAGCCATTATCTTAAACAGGGGGCAAGTGGAAACACCATATATTTT CASSHYLKQGASGNTIYF TRBV4-2 TRBD1 TRBJ1-3 once
TGTGCCTGGAGTGTAGCGGGGGGCACTGAAGCTTTCTTT CAWSVAGGTEAFF TRBV30 - TRBJ1-1 -
TGTGCCACCAGTGATTACAGGGAAGAGACCCAGTACTTC CATSDYREETQYF TRBV24-1 - TRBJ2-5 -
TGTGCCAGCAGACCCGGGACTAGCGGGAGTTCTACGCAGTATTTT CASRPGTSGSSTQYF TRBV6-5 TRBD2 TRBJ2-3 -
TGTGCCAGCAGCCCGGGACTAGCGCCCGCATTACAAGAGACCCAGTACTTC CASSPGLAPALQETQYF TRBV4-2 TRBD2 TRBJ2-5 -
TGTGCCAGCAGTTTACCTTACACCGGGGAGCTGTTTTTT CASSLPYTGELFF TRBV27 - TRBJ2-2 -
TGTGCCAGCAGCCAACCTCTGGGCAGGGCGACAATGATCGCCTTT CASSQPLGRATMIAF TRBV7-9 - TRBJ1-1 -
TGTGCCAGCAGCTTTGTGGGTTCGCGTACAGATACGCAGTATTTT CASSFVGSRTDTQYF TRBV5-4 - TRBJ2-3 -